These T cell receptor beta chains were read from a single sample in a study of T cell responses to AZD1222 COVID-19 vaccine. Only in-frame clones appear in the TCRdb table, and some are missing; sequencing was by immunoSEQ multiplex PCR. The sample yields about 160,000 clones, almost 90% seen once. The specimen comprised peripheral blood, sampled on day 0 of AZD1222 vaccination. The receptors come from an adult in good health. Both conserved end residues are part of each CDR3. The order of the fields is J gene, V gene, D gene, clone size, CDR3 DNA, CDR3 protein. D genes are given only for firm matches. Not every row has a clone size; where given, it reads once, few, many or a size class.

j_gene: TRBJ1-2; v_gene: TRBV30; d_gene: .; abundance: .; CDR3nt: TGTGCCTGGAATCGGAAGGACCTCTATGGCTACACCTTC; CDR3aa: CAWNRKDLYGYTF
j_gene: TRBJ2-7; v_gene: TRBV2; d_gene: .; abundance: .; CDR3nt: TGTGCCAGCAGGCAACAGGGTCACGAGCAGTACTTC; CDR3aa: CASRQQGHEQYF
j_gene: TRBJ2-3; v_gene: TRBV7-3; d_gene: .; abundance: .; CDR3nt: TGTGCCAGCAGCTTAAGGCAGGGGACGAGGGATACGCAGTATTTT; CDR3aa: CASSLRQGTRDTQYF
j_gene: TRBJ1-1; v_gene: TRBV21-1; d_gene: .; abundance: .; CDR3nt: TGTGCCAGCAGCGGTACCAGGACAGGGGGAGTGAACACTGAAGCTTTCTTT; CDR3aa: CASSGTRTGGVNTEAFF
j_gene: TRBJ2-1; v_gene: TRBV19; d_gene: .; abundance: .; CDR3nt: TGTGCCAGTAGTCTCCCCCCGGGCAATGAGCAGTTCTTC; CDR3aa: CASSLPPGNEQFF
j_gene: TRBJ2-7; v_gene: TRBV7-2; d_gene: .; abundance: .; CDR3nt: TGTGCCAGCAGCTCGAGACCACTTCGGGACACCTACGAGCAGTACTTC; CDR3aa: CASSSRPLRDTYEQYF
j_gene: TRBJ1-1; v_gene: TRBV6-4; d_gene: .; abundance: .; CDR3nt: TGTGCCAGCAGTTCCACAGGGAAAACTGAAGCTTTCTTT; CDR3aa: CASSSTGKTEAFF
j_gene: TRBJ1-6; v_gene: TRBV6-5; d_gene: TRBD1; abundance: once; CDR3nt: TGTGCCAGCAGGGGACAGGGATGGTCACCCCTCCACTTT; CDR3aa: CASRGQGWSPLHF
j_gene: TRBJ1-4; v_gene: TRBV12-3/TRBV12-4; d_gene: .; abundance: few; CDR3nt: TGTGCCAGCAGTTTCACGGGTGAAAAACTGTTTTTT; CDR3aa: CASSFTGEKLFF
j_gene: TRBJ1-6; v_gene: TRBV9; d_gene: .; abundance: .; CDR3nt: TGTGCCACGAACCGGGACGGTAATTCACCCCTCCACTTT; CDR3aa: CATNRDGNSPLHF
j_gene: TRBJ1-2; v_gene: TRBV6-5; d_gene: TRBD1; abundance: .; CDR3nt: TGTGCCAGCAGGACTCCGGGACAGGATTATGGCTACACCTTC; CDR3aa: CASRTPGQDYGYTF
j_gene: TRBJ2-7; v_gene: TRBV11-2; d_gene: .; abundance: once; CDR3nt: TGTGCCAGCAGCTCTACGGAGTACGAGCAGTACTTC; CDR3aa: CASSSTEYEQYF
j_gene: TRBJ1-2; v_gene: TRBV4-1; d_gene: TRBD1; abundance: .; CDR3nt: TGCGCCAGCAGCCAAGATCCCACAGGGGGACGGGGTAACTATGGCTACACCTTC; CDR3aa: CASSQDPTGGRGNYGYTF
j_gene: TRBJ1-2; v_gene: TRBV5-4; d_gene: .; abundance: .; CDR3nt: TGTGCCAGCAGCTCCGGAGGGCGGAACTATGGCTACACCTTC; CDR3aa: CASSSGGRNYGYTF
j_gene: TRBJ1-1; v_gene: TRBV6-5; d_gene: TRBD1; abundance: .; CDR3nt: TGTGCCAGCAGTTACGAGGGGGCCCAGAACACTGAAGCTTTCTTT; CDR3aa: CASSYEGAQNTEAFF
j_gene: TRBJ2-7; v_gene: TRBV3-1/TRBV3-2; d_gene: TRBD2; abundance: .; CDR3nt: TGTGCCAGCAGCGGTGGGACTAGCCGCGTAGACTCGTCCTACGAGCAGTACTTC; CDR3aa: CASSGGTSRVDSSYEQYF
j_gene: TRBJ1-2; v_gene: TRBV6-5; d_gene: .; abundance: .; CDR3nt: TGTGCCAGCGGTCGGGTGCAGCCGCCCTATTGGGGCTACACCTTC; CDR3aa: CASGRVQPPYWGYTF
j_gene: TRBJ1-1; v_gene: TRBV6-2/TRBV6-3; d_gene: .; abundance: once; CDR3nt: TGTGCCAGCAGTTATCCATTAGGGAGCGGCACTGAAGCTTTCTTT; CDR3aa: CASSYPLGSGTEAFF
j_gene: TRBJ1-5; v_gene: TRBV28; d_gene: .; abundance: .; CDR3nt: TGTGCCAGCACCGGACCAGTACAGGGAAGAATTAGCAATCAGCCCCAGCATTTT; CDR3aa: CASTGPVQGRISNQPQHF
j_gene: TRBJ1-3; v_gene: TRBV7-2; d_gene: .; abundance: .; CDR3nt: TGTGCCAGCAGCTTAGCCCCTCTACAGGGACTTTCTGGAAACACCATATATTTT; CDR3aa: CASSLAPLQGLSGNTIYF
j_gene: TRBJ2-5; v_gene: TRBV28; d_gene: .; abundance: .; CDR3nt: TGTGCCAGCAGTTTATATAAGGCCGAGTACCAAGAGACCCAGTACTTC; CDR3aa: CASSLYKAEYQETQYF
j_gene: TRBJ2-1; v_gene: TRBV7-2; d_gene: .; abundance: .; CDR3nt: TGTGCCAGCAGAAAGGGGGATTTACATGAGCAGTTCTTC; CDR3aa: CASRKGDLHEQFF
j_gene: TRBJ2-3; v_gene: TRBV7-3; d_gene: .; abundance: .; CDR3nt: TGTGCCAGCAGCCTACGGGGACTCCTCACAGATACGCAGTATTTT; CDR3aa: CASSLRGLLTDTQYF
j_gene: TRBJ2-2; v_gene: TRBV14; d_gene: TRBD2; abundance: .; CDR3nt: TGTGCCAGCAGCCCGGGACTAGCGGGACTTCTTGGGGAGCTGTTTTTT; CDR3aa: CASSPGLAGLLGELFF
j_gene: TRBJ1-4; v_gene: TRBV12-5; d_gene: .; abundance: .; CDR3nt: TGTGCTAGTCCCCGTCTAACAACTAATGAAAAACTGTTTTTT; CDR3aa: CASPRLTTNEKLFF
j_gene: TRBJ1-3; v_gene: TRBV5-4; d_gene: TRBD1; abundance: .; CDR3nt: TGTGCCAGCAGCTCCCGGGACAGGAGGAACACCATATATTTT; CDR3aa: CASSSRDRRNTIYF
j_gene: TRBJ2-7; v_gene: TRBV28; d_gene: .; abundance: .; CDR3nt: TGTGCCAGCAGTTTAGCACGCGAGCAGTACTTC; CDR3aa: CASSLAREQYF
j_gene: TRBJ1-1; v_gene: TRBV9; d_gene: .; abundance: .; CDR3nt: TGTGCCAGCAGCGCTTTACATGCGGGGAACACTGAAGCTTTCTTT; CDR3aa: CASSALHAGNTEAFF
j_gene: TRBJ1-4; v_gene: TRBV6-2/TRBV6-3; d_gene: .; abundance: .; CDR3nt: TGTGCCAGCAGTTACGCAGTAGGAAATGAAAAACTGTTTTTT; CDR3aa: CASSYAVGNEKLFF
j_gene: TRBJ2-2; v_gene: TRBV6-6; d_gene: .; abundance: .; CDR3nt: TGTGCCAGCAGTTACTCAGTGAAGGGAACCGGGGAGCTGTTTTTT; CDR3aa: CASSYSVKGTGELFF
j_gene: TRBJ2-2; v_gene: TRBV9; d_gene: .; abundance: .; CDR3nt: TGTGCCAGCAGCGTAAAAAGGGGCGATACCGGGGAGCTGTTTTTT; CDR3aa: CASSVKRGDTGELFF
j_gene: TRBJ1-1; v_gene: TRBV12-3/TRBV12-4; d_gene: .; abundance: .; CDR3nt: TGTGCCAGCAGTCTCGGCGGGGGGGGCATGGCTTTCTTT; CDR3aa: CASSLGGGGMAFF
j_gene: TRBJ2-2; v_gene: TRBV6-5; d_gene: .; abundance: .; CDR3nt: TGTGCCAGCAGCCAGGACCAAAGCACCGGGGAGCTGTTTTTT; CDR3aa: CASSQDQSTGELFF